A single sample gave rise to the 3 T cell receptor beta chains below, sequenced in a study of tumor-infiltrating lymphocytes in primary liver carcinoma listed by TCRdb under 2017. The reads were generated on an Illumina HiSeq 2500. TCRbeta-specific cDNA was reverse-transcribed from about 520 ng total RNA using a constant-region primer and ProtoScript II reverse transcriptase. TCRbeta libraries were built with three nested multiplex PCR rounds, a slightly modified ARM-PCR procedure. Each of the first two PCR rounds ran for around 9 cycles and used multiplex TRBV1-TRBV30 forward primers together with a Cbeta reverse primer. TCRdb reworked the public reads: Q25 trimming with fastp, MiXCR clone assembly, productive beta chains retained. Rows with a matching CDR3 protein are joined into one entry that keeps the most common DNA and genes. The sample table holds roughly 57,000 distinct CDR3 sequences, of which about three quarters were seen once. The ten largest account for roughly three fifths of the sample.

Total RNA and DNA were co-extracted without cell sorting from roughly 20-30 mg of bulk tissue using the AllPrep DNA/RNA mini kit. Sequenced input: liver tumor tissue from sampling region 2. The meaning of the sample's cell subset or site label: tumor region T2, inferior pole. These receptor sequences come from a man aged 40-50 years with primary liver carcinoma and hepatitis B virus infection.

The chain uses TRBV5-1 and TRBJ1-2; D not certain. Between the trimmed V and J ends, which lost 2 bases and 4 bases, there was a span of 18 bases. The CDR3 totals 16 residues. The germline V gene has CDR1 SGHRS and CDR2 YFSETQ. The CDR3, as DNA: TGCGCCAGCAGCTTTGCGCCCCTCGAGAATACCTATGGCTACACCTTC. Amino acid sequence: CASSFAPLENTYGYTF.

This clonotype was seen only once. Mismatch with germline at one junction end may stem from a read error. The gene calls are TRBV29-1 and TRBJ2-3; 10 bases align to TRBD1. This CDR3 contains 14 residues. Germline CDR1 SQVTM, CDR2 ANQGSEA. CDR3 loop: CSVSGTGASDTQCF. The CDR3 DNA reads TGCAGCGTCTCCGGGACAGGGGCGTCAGATACGCAGTGTTTT.

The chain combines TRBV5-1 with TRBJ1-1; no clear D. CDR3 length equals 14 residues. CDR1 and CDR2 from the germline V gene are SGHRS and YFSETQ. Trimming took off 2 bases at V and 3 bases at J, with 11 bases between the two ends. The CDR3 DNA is TGCGCCAGCAGCTTCTGGACGGATTACACTGAAGCTTTCTTT. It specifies CASSFWTDYTEAFF. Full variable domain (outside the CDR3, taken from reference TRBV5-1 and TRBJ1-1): KAGVTQTPRYLIKTRGQQVTLSCSPISGHRSVSWYQQTPGQGLQFLFEYFSETQRNKGNFPGRFSGRQFSNSRSEMNVSTLELGDSALYLCASSFWTDYTEAFFGQGTRLTVV.